This entry is about one TCR beta chain. The assay was immunoSEQ multiplex PCR, and TCRdb's table has in-frame clones only and misses some. The sample has around 150,000 clones, roughly 94% seen once. This entry comes from a study of control samples from healthy donors and cancer patients. Germline V gene lookup returns CDR1 SGHDN and CDR2 FVKESK. The CDR3 is 13 amino acids. Trimming stripped 3 bases from V and 7 bases from J, with 7 bases between. The receptor was isolated from a middle-aged woman in good health. Sample: blood. The chain couples TRBV14 to TRBJ1-6, with D unresolved. The CDR3 sequence is CASSQGRNSPLHF. The CDR3 nucleotides are TGTGCCAGCAGCCAGGGCAGGAATTCACCCCTCCACTTT.